The next 2 T cell receptor beta chains were all read from a single sample in a study of T cells in Graves' hyperthyroidism and ophthalmopathy. RNA transcripts gave rise to amplified TCR beta CDR3 regions. Carried out on the TCR CDR3, a first-round RT-PCR used the HTBI primer set. A single record per CDR3 protein comes from TCRdb applying MiXCR to the multiplex PCR reads. This sample has 250,000 to 300,000 distinct CDR3 sequences, with about 13% found just once. The specimen sequenced was blood. The receptor set was obtained from a woman between 40 and 50 years old with Graves' hyperthyroidism.

The rearrangement uses TRBV6-1 and TRBJ2-7; D is undetermined. The CDR3 is 11 amino acids. Per germline, CDR1 MNHNS and CDR2 SASEGT. V was shortened by 6 bases and J by 7 bases, with 10 bases between the two germline ends. CDR3 in DNA: TGTGCCAGCAGCCGCGACGCAGAGCAGTACTTC. Translating it yields CASSRDAEQYF.

This clonotype was detected many times. The V and J genes are TRBV7-2 and TRBJ1-5; 7 bases align to TRBD1. Germline CDR1 SGHTA, CDR2 FQGNSA. Trimming cost V 5 bases and J 5 bases; bases outside gene matches: 9. The CDR3 runs 15 residues. In DNA form, the CDR3 reads TGTGCCAGCAGCCCTCGACAGGGACGAGATCAGCCCCAGCATTTT. It translates to CASSPRQGRDQPQHF.